One and the same sample provided the 10 T cell receptor beta chains below, sequenced in a study of blood T cells in healthy people across ages. Combining a sample-barcoded 5' primer with a J-beta primer mix, a second PCR ran for roughly 6 to 12 cycles. TCRdb reprocessed the 5' RACE reads with MiXCR, giving one entry per CDR3 protein. This sample carries over a million distinct CDR3 sequences, about 23% of them seen once, and the ten largest clones take 0.75%. This sample was shared with a second study, whose subject was T cells of mothers and their children.

The material sequenced was blood. The origin of the receptors is a girl aged 2 to 9 in good health.

The chain couples TRBV10-3 to TRBJ2-2, with D tentatively TRBD1 or TRBD2 (5 bases each). The CDR3 loop spans 15 amino acids. Germline CDR1 and CDR2: ENHRY and SYGVKD. V lost 4 bases to trimming and J lost 1 base, with 10 bases between them. The CDR3 loop reads CAISAGDLNTGELFF. CDR3 coding DNA: TGTGCCATCAGTGCTGGGGACCTGAACACCGGGGAGCTGTTTTTT.

V usage is TRBV29-1 and J usage is TRBJ2-1; TRBD2 matches 11 bases. The CDR3 spans 13 residues. V lost 7 bases, J lost 6 bases, and 5 bases stayed unmatched. CDR1 and CDR2 from the germline V gene are SQVTM and ANQGSEA. CDR3 DNA sequence: TGCAGCGGGGAGACTAGCGGGATCAATGAGCAGTTCTTC. This codes for CSGETSGINEQFF.

This chain uses TRBV7-2 with TRBJ1-5, with 10 bases fitting TRBD1. CDR3 length equals 19 residues. Germline CDR1 is SGHTA and CDR2 is FQGNSA. Losses at the gene ends were 4 bases for V and 6 bases for J; bases not matched to a gene: 18. CDR3: CASSSGPGQGKVGRQPQHF. CDR3 nucleotide sequence: TGTGCCAGCAGCTCGGGACCGGGACAGGGGAAGGTGGGCCGTCAGCCCCAGCATTTT.

There are a few counts of this clonotype. The chain recombines TRBV7-2 with TRBJ2-1; no firm D call. V was shortened by 9 bases and J by 8 bases, with 17 bases between the two germline ends. CDR1 is SGHTA and CDR2 is FQGNSA in the germline V gene. The CDR3 contains 13 residues. CDR3 sequence (DNA): TGTGCCAGTACCTGGGCCCTGGGCGATGAGCAGTTCTTC. It codes for CASTWALGDEQFF.

The chain recombines TRBV4-1 with TRBJ2-5, with 9 bases aligning to TRBD2. The V gene's germline CDR1 is MGHRA and CDR2 YSYEKL. Trimming cost V 0 bases and J 11 bases; bases outside gene matches: 10. This CDR3 has 15 amino acids. The CDR3 loop reads CASSQEPSGIGEQYF. The CDR3 coding sequence is TGCGCCAGCAGCCAAGAACCTAGCGGGATCGGTGAGCAGTACTTC.

J is TRBJ2-3 and V is TRBV29-1, with 7 bases fitting TRBD1. The CDR3 has 13 amino acids. Germline assignment: CDR1 SQVTM and CDR2 ANQGSEA. The CDR3 DNA reads as TGCGGAACGGACAGGTCTAGCACAGATACGCAGTATTTT. It translates to CGTDRSSTDTQYF.

J is TRBJ2-7 and V is TRBV12-3 or TRBV12-4, with a possible D match to TRBD2 (5 bases). This CDR3 spans 18 amino acids. The germline V and J ends were trimmed by 3 bases and 3 bases, with 24 bases remaining between them. The CDR3 is CASSLYWTPDPPYYEQYF. In DNA form, the CDR3 reads TGTGCCAGCAGTTTGTATTGGACTCCCGATCCCCCCTACTACGAGCAGTACTTC.

In its sample, this clonotype was seen a few times. The CDR3 loop reads CASSLVSGTEQYF. In nucleotides, the CDR3 is TGTGCCAGCAGCTTGGTCTCTGGTACCGAGCAGTACTTC. The chain has TRBV5-5 and TRBJ2-7; no firm D call. Trimming pared 0 bases from V and 6 bases from J, leaving 10 bases between. Germline assignment: CDR1 SGHKS and CDR2 YYEKEE (reference sequence). The CDR3 extends over 13 amino acids.

The chain links TRBV7-9 to TRBJ1-4, with D perhaps matching TRBD1 (6 bases). Trimming pared 5 bases from V and 3 bases from J, leaving 13 bases between. The CDR3 loop spans 15 amino acids. Germline V lookup: CDR1 SEHNR, CDR2 FQNEAQ (reference sequence). CDR3 coding DNA: TGTGCCAGCAGCGCGGCGACAGGACCTAATGAAAAACTGTTTTTT. Translated: CASSAATGPNEKLFF.

To note about this clonotype: Sequence at one end of the junction differs from germline and may be a read error. The chain recombines TRBV9 with TRBJ1-5; no clear D. This CDR3 is built from 13 residues. Per the germline V gene, CDR1 is SGDLS and CDR2 is YYNGEE. CDR3 amino acids: CASSPSGNPPQHF. The DNA of the CDR3 is TGTGCCAGCAGCCCATCTGGCAATCCGCCCCAGCATTTT.